The 30 T cell receptor beta chains below were found in one sample sequenced in a study of T-cell reconstitution after alpha-beta-depleted transplantation in children. Preparing the TCRbeta library involved the use of unique molecular identifiers. TCRdb re-called the PCR reads through MiXCR, storing one row per CDR3 protein. Counted here are 250,000 to 350,000 distinct CDR3 sequences, around 9.6% occurring once; the ten biggest clones make up 10%. The sample in question was PBMCs from the stem cell graft donor, obtained from the stem cell graft. The receptors stem from a human donor who donated a stem cell graft to a child with SCID.

The chain uses TRBV28 and TRBJ1-2; D is uncertain. Germline CDR1 is MDHEN and CDR2 is SYDVKM. Between the trimmed V and J ends, which lost 6 bases and 8 bases, there was a span of 13 bases. The length of the CDR3 is 12 residues. The CDR3, as DNA: TGTGCCAGCAGGACCTTAGATCACGGCTACACCTTC. Residues: CASRTLDHGYTF.

The chain is built from TRBV12-3 or TRBV12-4 and TRBJ1-2, with a possible D match to TRBD1 (6 bases). CDR3 length: 12 residues. Trimming removed 5 bases from V and 8 bases from J, with 12 bases in between. CDR3 nucleotide sequence: TGTGCCAGCAGTGAAACAGGGTTAGGCTACACCTTC. It is translated as CASSETGLGYTF.

The chain has TRBV24-1 and TRBJ2-1, with TRBD2 matching 10 bases. This CDR3 has 15 amino acids. Trimming at V came to 5 bases and at J to 8 bases, leaving 8 bases not matched to a gene. Per the germline V gene, CDR1 is KGHDR and CDR2 is SFDVKD. The CDR3 nucleotides are TGTGCCACCAGTGCCCCAGCGGGGGGGCTTGATGAGCAGTTCTTC. It specifies CATSAPAGGLDEQFF.

The gene calls are TRBV12-3 or TRBV12-4 and TRBJ2-1; D possibly matches TRBD1 or TRBD2 (5 bases each). V lost 2 bases, J lost 3 bases, and 8 bases lay in between. The CDR3 has 14 residues. The CDR3 coding sequence is TGTGCCAGCAGTTTAATTGGGGGCTACAATGAGCAGTTCTTC. Translation gives CASSLIGGYNEQFF.

In its sample, this clonotype was seen a few times. V usage is TRBV14 and J usage is TRBJ2-1, with D hard to call. The ends were cut back, 0 bases at V and 12 bases at J, with 6 bases in the middle. CDR1 and CDR2 (germline): SGHDN, FVKESK. The CDR3 length is 11 residues. The CDR3 here is CASSQEWRQFF. CDR3 DNA sequence: TGTGCCAGCAGCCAAGAGTGGAGGCAGTTCTTC. Complete variable domain (other parts from reference TRBV14 and TRBJ2-1): EAGVTQFPSHSVIEKGQTVTLRCDPISGHDNLYWYRRVMGKEIKFLLHFVKESKQDESGMPNNRFLAERTGGTYSTLKVQPAELEDSGVYFCASSQEWRQFFGPGTRLTVL.

This clonotype was detected ten times or more. The chain recombines TRBV12-3 or TRBV12-4 with TRBJ2-5; D is undetermined. The V end lost 5 bases, the J end lost 10 bases, and 14 bases lay between the germline ends. The CDR3 covers 12 residues. CDR3 in amino acids: CASSPRGVVQYF. CDR3 coding DNA: TGTGCCAGCAGTCCCCGAGGAGTGGTCCAGTACTTC.

The chain couples TRBV12-3 or TRBV12-4 to TRBJ2-3; 9 bases are shared with TRBD2. The V segment lost 10 bases and the J segment 4 bases; nucleotides outside the gene matches: 9. The CDR3 consists of 14 residues. CDR3 bases: TGTGCCACCCTCGCTAGCGGGGCGGCAGATACGCAGTATTTT. Translated: CATLASGAADTQYF.

This clonotype was seen at least ten times. This chain links TRBV12-3 or TRBV12-4 with TRBJ1-1, with a weak D call TRBD1 (6 bases). CDR3 length: 13 residues. The V gene lost 7 bases and the J gene lost 1 base, with 10 bases spanning the gap. The CDR3: CASTRTANTEAFF. CDR3 sequence (DNA): TGTGCCAGCACTCGGACAGCGAACACTGAAGCTTTCTTT.

At least ten counts were recorded for this clonotype. The rearrangement links TRBV12-3 or TRBV12-4 to TRBJ2-3, with 10 bases that match TRBD2. J gave up 2 bases and V 6 bases, and 8 bases lay outside the gene matches. The length of the CDR3 is 16 residues. CDR3 loop: CASSHRTSGNTDTQYF. In nucleotides, the CDR3 is TGTGCCAGCAGCCACCGGACTAGCGGAAACACAGATACGCAGTATTTT.

This clonotype was seen only a few times. The rearrangement uses TRBV29-1 and TRBJ2-7, with D unresolved. Trimming removed 3 bases at V and 0 bases at J, with 12 bases between. The CDR3 runs 14 residues. The V gene's germline CDR1 is SQVTM and CDR2 ANQGSEA. The chain's CDR3 is CSVESRNGSYEQYF. The CDR3 DNA sequence: TGCAGCGTTGAGAGTAGGAACGGCTCCTACGAGCAGTACTTC.

This clonotype was seen only a few times. The chain couples TRBV7-9 to TRBJ1-1, with D maybe TRBD1 (5 bases). In germline, CDR1 is SEHNR, CDR2 FQNEAQ (reference sequence). V was clipped by 5 bases and J by 4 bases, with 17 bases between them. CDR3 length equals 15 residues. The CDR3 is CASSPHSGGGTEAFF. Here the CDR3 DNA reads TGTGCCAGCAGCCCCCACTCAGGTGGGGGCACTGAAGCTTTCTTT.

In this sample, this clonotype turned up many times. V and J are TRBV5-1 and TRBJ2-3; 8 bases are a match to TRBD2. With 3 bases clipped from V and 2 bases from J, the junction kept 8 bases outside the gene matches. This CDR3 has 16 residues. The V gene's germline CDR1 is SGHRS and CDR2 YFSETQ. The CDR3 spells CASSSGTRGFTDTQYF. The CDR3 DNA reads TGCGCCAGCAGCTCCGGGACTAGGGGTTTCACAGATACGCAGTATTTT. Variable domain in full (rest from reference TRBV5-1 and TRBJ2-3): KAGVTQTPRYLIKTRGQQVTLSCSPISGHRSVSWYQQTPGQGLQFLFEYFSETQRNKGNFPGRFSGRQFSNSRSEMNVSTLELGDSALYLCASSSGTRGFTDTQYFGPGTRLTVL.

The table lists this clonotype with many counts. Sequence at one end of the junction differs from germline and may be a read error. This chain connects TRBV7-9 to TRBJ2-3; 9 bases map to TRBD1. The CDR3 has 15 residues. CDR1 SEHNR and CDR2 FQNEAQ come from the germline V gene (reference sequence). The CDR3 spells CASSSRDRGTDTQYF. The DNA of the CDR3 is TGCGCCAGCAGCTCCCGGGACAGGGGCACAGATACGCAGTATTTT.

In its sample, this clonotype was seen many times. The chain uses TRBV20-1 and TRBJ2-2; 13 bases align to TRBD2. Trimming removed 4 bases from V and 5 bases from J; junction bases left unmatched: 7. Germline loops: CDR1 DFQATT, CDR2 SNEGSKA (reference sequence). This CDR3 has 16 residues. The CDR3, as DNA: TGCAGTGCTATTACTAGCGGGGGGGCCCGAACCGGGGAGCTGTTTTTT. As protein: CSAITSGGARTGELFF.

The chain couples TRBV27 to TRBJ2-7; D remains ambiguous. The germline V and J ends were trimmed by 5 bases and 6 bases, with 14 bases remaining between them. CDR3 length: 13 residues. CDR1 and CDR2 (germline): MNHEY, SMNVEV (reference sequence). CDR3 loop: CASSLSAPGEQYF. In DNA form, the CDR3 reads TGTGCCAGCAGTCTAAGTGCTCCGGGCGAGCAGTACTTC.

This clonotype occurred a few times. The chain combines TRBV6-6 with TRBJ2-1; D unclear. The CDR3 totals 13 residues. CDR1 and CDR2 (germline): MNHNY, SVGAGI (reference sequence). Trimming took 4 bases from V and 7 from J, leaving 11 bases between them. This CDR3 reads CASSSGAQNEQFF. The CDR3 DNA sequence: TGTGCCAGCAGTTCAGGTGCGCAGAATGAGCAGTTCTTC.

The rearrangement joins TRBV6-1 to TRBJ2-1; the D gene is possibly TRBD1 (6 bases). V lost 7 bases and J 3 bases, leaving 13 bases between the germline ends. The CDR3 contains 14 residues. CDR1 and CDR2 (germline): MNHNS, SASEGT. The CDR3 DNA reads as TGTGCCAGCACCGGTCAGGGGAACTACAATGAGCAGTTCTTC. Translated: CASTGQGNYNEQFF.

J is TRBJ2-2 and V is TRBV19; unclear D gene. The CDR3 length is 13 residues. Germline V gene lookup returns CDR1 LNHDA and CDR2 SQIVND (reference sequence). The V and J ends lost 1 base and 4 bases respectively, with 4 bases between them. The CDR3 region is CASSIALTGELFF. DNA of the CDR3: TGTGCCAGTAGTATAGCACTCACCGGGGAGCTGTTTTTT.

This clonotype was observed a few times. The V gene is TRBV10-3, the J gene TRBJ1-1, with D uncertain. Trimming shortened V by 6 bases and J by 2 bases, and 7 bases separated the two germline ends. The CDR3 is 12 residues long. The germline CDR1 and CDR2 sequences are ENHRY and SYGVKD. DNA of the CDR3: TGTGCCATCAGCACCGTTAACACTGAAGCTTTCTTT. Encoded protein: CAISTVNTEAFF.

The chain uses TRBV20-1 and TRBJ2-7; the match to TRBD2 covers 9 bases. The germline gives CDR1 DFQATT, CDR2 SNEGSKA (reference sequence). V lost 5 bases, J lost 2 bases, and 13 bases stayed unmatched. There are 16 residues in the CDR3. The CDR3 coding sequence is TGCAGTGCTGCCAGCGGGGGGTTAGATGGAACCTACGAGCAGTACTTC. It is translated as CSAASGGLDGTYEQYF.

J is TRBJ2-3 and V is TRBV19; the D gene is possibly TRBD1 (6 bases). V lost 5 bases, J lost 2 bases, and 23 bases lay in between. Germline loops: CDR1 LNHDA, CDR2 SQIVND (reference sequence). This CDR3 comprises 18 residues. The CDR3 coding sequence is TGTGCCAGTAGTTCTAAACCGGGGACATCCGCCCTCACAGATACGCAGTATTTT. Translation: CASSSKPGTSALTDTQYF.

This clonotype occurred a few times. The V call is TRBV2, the J call TRBJ2-7; D not certain. The CDR3 runs 13 residues. CDR1 and CDR2 from the germline V gene are SNHLY and FYNNEI. The V and J ends lost 2 bases and 1 base respectively, with 6 bases between them. CDR3 nucleotides: TGTGCCAGCAGTGAAAATCCTTCCTACGAGCAGTACTTC. It codes for CASSENPSYEQYF.

The CDR3 is CASSVGRDYEQYF. The DNA of the CDR3 is TGTGCCAGCTCGGTGGGGAGGGATTACGAGCAGTACTTC. The chain is built from TRBV2 and TRBJ2-7, with TRBD2 matching 7 bases. Trimming cost V 8 bases and J 4 bases; bases outside gene matches: 8. Germline V gene data show CDR1 as SNHLY and CDR2 as FYNNEI. The CDR3 is 13 residues long.

The chain links TRBV20-1 to TRBJ2-1, with D unclear. From germline, CDR1 is DFQATT and CDR2 SNEGSKA (reference sequence). The V gene lost 4 bases and the J gene lost 8 bases, with 18 bases spanning the gap. This CDR3 spans 14 amino acids. The CDR3 nucleotides read TGCAGTGCTATCCGGGCACCGCAATCGGATGAGCAGTTCTTC. This encodes CSAIRAPQSDEQFF.

Concerning this clonotype itself: A read error is possible here, since a much larger clone lies one base away. This chain joins TRBV5-1 and TRBJ2-7; no firm D call. The length of the CDR3 is 14 residues. Per germline, CDR1 SGHRS and CDR2 YFSETQ. V was trimmed by 2 bases and J by 5 bases, leaving 14 bases between them. The CDR3 DNA sequence: TGCGCCAGCAGCTTACAAGAGGCCCCTGACGAGCAGTACTTC. Protein product: CASSLQEAPDEQYF.

The chain has TRBV11-2 and TRBJ2-7; D gene uncertain. Germline V CDR1 and CDR2: SGHAT, FQNNGV. The CDR3 is 13 amino acids. The ends were cut back, 2 bases at V and 2 bases at J, with 7 bases in the middle. The CDR3 loop is CASSLRAPYEQYF. CDR3 DNA: TGTGCCAGCAGCTTAAGAGCGCCCTACGAGCAGTACTTC. The variable domain in full, with the rest retrieved from reference TRBV11-2 and TRBJ2-7, is EAGVAQSPRYKIIEKRQSVAFWCNPISGHATLYWYQQILGQGPKLLIQFQNNGVVDDSQLPKDRFSAERLKGVDSTLKIQPAKLEDSAVYLCASSLRAPYEQYFGPGTRLTVT.

This sequence joins TRBV20-1 and TRBJ1-2, with D possibly matching TRBD1 (5 bases). V was pared by 7 bases and J by 2 bases, with 11 bases between. Germline loops: CDR1 DFQATT, CDR2 SNEGSKA (reference sequence). The CDR3 has 12 amino acids. CDR3 in amino acids: CSVSRGNYGYTF. The CDR3 nucleotides read TGCAGTGTAAGCCGGGGGAACTATGGCTACACCTTC.

This clonotype occurred a few times. The chain carries TRBV10-1 and TRBJ2-2; no clear D. The CDR3 sequence is 16 residues long. The germline V gene encodes CDR1 WNHNN and CDR2 SYGVQD (reference sequence). Trimming shortened V by 0 bases and J by 0 bases, and 8 bases separated the two germline ends. Written as DNA, the CDR3 is TGCGCCAGCAGTGAGTCGGTCCAGGCGAACACCGGGGAGCTGTTTTTT. Translating gives CASSESVQANTGELFF.

For the CDR3, the DNA is TGCAGTGCTAGTTCAGACAGAAATTCACCCCTCCACTTT. Protein: CSASSDRNSPLHF. This rearrangement joins TRBV20-1 to TRBJ1-6, with D possibly matching TRBD1 (5 bases). From germline, CDR1 is DFQATT and CDR2 SNEGSKA (reference sequence). The CDR3 covers 13 residues. V shed 3 bases and J shed 7 bases, with 10 bases lying between them.

The chain couples TRBV7-2 to TRBJ2-1, with unresolved D. The CDR3 spans 15 residues. Trimming took 8 bases from V and 4 from J, leaving 18 bases between them. Germline CDR1 and CDR2: SGHTA and FQGNSA. In DNA, the CDR3 is TGTGCCAGCCGCCAGCGCCCGTGGCAGTACAATGAGCAGTTCTTC. Translation: CASRQRPWQYNEQFF.